This entry lists 25 T cell receptor beta chains sequenced from one sample in a study of PD-L1 blockade in urothelial cancer. Data came from immunoSEQ multiplex PCR; TCRdb stores just in-frame clones and leaves some out. In the table there are tens of thousands of clones, 87% of which are singletons. The material sequenced was PBMCs, taken around atezolizumab (anti-PD-L1) treatment. These TCRs come from a man between 60 and 75 years old with urothelial cancer.

The chain links TRBV7-2 to TRBJ2-5; no firm D call. V was trimmed by 1 base and J by 3 bases, leaving 12 bases between them. The CDR3 runs 15 residues. Germline CDR1 and CDR2: SGHTA and FQGNSA. Written as DNA, the CDR3 is TGTGCCAGCAGCTTAGGGGCCAGTTACGAAGAGACCCAGTACTTC. Amino acids: CASSLGASYEETQYF. The full variable domain, its missing parts supplied by reference TRBV7-2 and TRBJ2-5, is GAGVSQSPSNKVTEKGKDVELRCDPISGHTALYWYRQSLGQGLEFLIYFQGNSAPDKSGLPSDRFSAERTGGSVSTLTIQRTQQEDSAVYLCASSLGASYEETQYFGPGTRLLVL.

The J gene is TRBJ1-1, the V gene TRBV5-1; no reliable D call. V shed 0 bases and J shed 1 base, with 7 bases lying between them. The CDR3 runs to 14 residues. In germline, CDR1 is SGHRS, CDR2 YFSETQ. The CDR3 region is CASSLATANTEAFF. The CDR3 region has the DNA TGCGCCAGCAGCTTGGCAACTGCGAACACTGAAGCTTTCTTT.

This chain uses TRBV4-3 with TRBJ1-4; D unclear. Trimming pared 4 bases from V and 3 bases from J, leaving 9 bases between. The germline V gene has CDR1 LGHNA and CDR2 YSLEER. CDR3 length: 14 amino acids. The CDR3 region has the DNA TGCGCCAGCAGCCCATCACGCGCTAATGAAAAACTGTTTTTT. It is translated as CASSPSRANEKLFF.

V and J are TRBV7-6 and TRBJ2-7, with 7 bases lining up with TRBD1. The CDR3 length is 15 residues. After removal of 3 bases from V and 7 bases from J, the junction contained 12 bases not matched to a gene. Looked up from germline, CDR1 is SGHVS and CDR2 is FNYEAQ. CDR3 in DNA: TGTGCCAGCAGCTTTACAACAGGGGCGAGTGGTGAGCAGTACTTC. Amino acids: CASSFTTGASGEQYF.

This chain uses TRBV6-5 with TRBJ2-7; D possibly corresponds to TRBD1 (6 bases). Germline loops: CDR1 MNHEY, CDR2 SVGAGI. V lost 6 bases, J lost 6 bases, and 18 bases lay in between. The CDR3 is 14 amino acids. The CDR3 region has the DNA TGTGCCAGCAGCCCCATGGACAGAGTCGGCGAGCAGTACTTC. Protein sequence: CASSPMDRVGEQYF.

The V gene is TRBV6-5, the J gene TRBJ1-2; D possibly corresponds to TRBD1 (6 bases). The germline V gene has CDR1 MNHEY and CDR2 SVGAGI. The CDR3 is made up of 12 amino acids. V lost 5 bases and J lost 6, with 10 bases in between. The CDR3 region is CASSKTGNGYTF. The CDR3 region has the DNA TGTGCCAGCAGTAAAACAGGGAATGGCTACACCTTC.

This clone was observed once. The chain combines TRBV12-2 with TRBJ2-1; TRBD1, as called in the table, went unchecked against the DNA. TRBV12-2 is a listed pseudogene. The CDR3 covers 17 residues. The CDR3 region is CASRLGVANLGDNEQFF. DNA of the CDR3: TGTGCAAGTCGCTTAGGGGTGGCGAACCTAGGGGACAATGAGCAGTTCTTC.

The chain joins TRBV5-1 to TRBJ2-1, with D tentatively TRBD2 (6 bases). The CDR3 covers 16 residues. Per germline, CDR1 SGHRS and CDR2 YFSETQ. V dropped 5 bases and J dropped 8 bases, with 23 bases sitting between them. CDR3 sequence reads: CASSLEGRAPGDEQFF. CDR3 in DNA: TGCGCCAGCAGTCTGGAGGGTCGGGCCCCCGGGGATGAGCAGTTCTTC.

The rearrangement links TRBV9 to TRBJ2-5, with 14 bases aligning to TRBD2. The CDR3 runs 17 residues. Germline lookup yields CDR1 SGDLS and CDR2 YYNGEE. Unmatched junction bases numbered 8, after V lost 2 bases and J lost 5 bases. The CDR3 region is CASSVGTSGGLGETQYF. CDR3 nucleotide sequence: TGTGCCAGCAGCGTCGGGACTAGCGGGGGCCTGGGGGAGACCCAGTACTTC.

This chain links TRBV11-2 with TRBJ2-7; 10 bases are shared with TRBD1. The germline CDR1 and CDR2 sequences are SGHAT and FQNNGV. There are 15 residues in the CDR3. Trimming cost V 3 bases and J 5 bases; bases outside gene matches: 7. Here the CDR3 reads CASSLHRQGADEQYF. CDR3 DNA: TGTGCCAGCAGCTTGCACCGACAGGGGGCGGACGAGCAGTACTTC.

The V call is TRBV6-5, the J call TRBJ1-1; unclear D gene. Germline V gives CDR1 MNHEY, CDR2 SVGAGI. CDR3 length equals 15 residues. V was cut by 0 bases and J by 2 bases, with 10 bases left in between. The CDR3 coding sequence is TGTGCCAGCAGTTACTCCGGCAGGCCAAACACTGAAGCTTTCTTT. As protein: CASSYSGRPNTEAFF.

The chain recombines TRBV2 with TRBJ1-1; perhaps TRBD1 as D (5 bases). Looked up from germline, CDR1 is SNHLY and CDR2 is FYNNEI. The CDR3 totals 16 residues. With 3 bases removed from V and 1 base from J, the gap between germline ends came to 15 bases. CDR3 nucleotides: TGTGCCAGCAGTGAGCGGGGGACCCTCAGGAACACTGAAGCTTTCTTT. Translated, it gives CASSERGTLRNTEAFF.

This sequence joins TRBV27 and TRBJ2-1; D is ambiguous. Germline assignment: CDR1 MNHEY and CDR2 SMNVEV (reference sequence). V lost 3 bases to trimming and J lost 10 bases, with 7 bases between them. The CDR3 is 11 amino acids. The CDR3 here is CASSFLGEQFF. The DNA of the CDR3 is TGTGCCAGCAGTTTTCTCGGGGAGCAGTTCTTC.

V and J are TRBV15 and TRBJ2-7; D is possibly TRBD2 (6 bases). This CDR3 comprises 15 residues. Germline assignment: CDR1 LNHNV and CDR2 YYDKDF (reference sequence). V lost 0 bases to trimming and J lost 4 bases, with 13 bases between them. In nucleotides, the CDR3 is TGTGCCACCAGCAGAGAGTTGGGACTGACGTACGAGCAGTACTTC. Translation: CATSRELGLTYEQYF.

This clone was seen a single time. The chain uses TRBV23-1 and TRBJ2-1, with D possibly being TRBD1 (6 bases). TRBV23-1 belongs to the ORF category, with a function that is uncertain. The CDR3 consists of 13 residues. V was pared by 6 bases and J by 2 bases, with 8 bases between. The CDR3 reads CASRQGTYNEQFF. DNA for the CDR3: TGCGCCAGCAGACAGGGAACCTACAATGAGCAGTTCTTC.

This chain connects TRBV19 to TRBJ1-2; D is perhaps TRBD1 (5 bases). Germline values: CDR1 LNHDA, CDR2 SQIVND (reference sequence). With 2 bases removed from V and 4 bases from J, the gap between germline ends came to 8 bases. The CDR3 contains 13 residues. CDR3: CASSIQGRYGYTF. CDR3 DNA sequence: TGTGCCAGTAGTATACAGGGTCGCTATGGCTACACCTTC.

This clone was seen only once. The chain combines TRBV7-9 with TRBJ1-4; no clear D. This CDR3 comprises 17 residues. The germline V gene encodes CDR1 SEHNR and CDR2 FQNEAQ (reference sequence). Trimming stripped 1 base from V and 8 bases from J, with 20 bases between. The DNA of the CDR3 is TGTGCCAGCAGCTTAGAAGGAGGGATAGGGAGTCGGGAAAAACTGTTTTTT. Protein sequence: CASSLEGGIGSREKLFF.

The chain recombines TRBV4-1 with TRBJ2-6, with TRBD1 identical over 7 bases. Trimming took 4 bases from V and 0 from J; bases not matched to a gene: 15. Germline loops: CDR1 MGHRA, CDR2 YSYEKL. CDR3 length equals 20 residues. CDR3 nucleotide sequence: TGCGCCAGCAGCCGAACACTAACCGGGACAGCCTCCTCTGGGGCCAACGTCCTGACTTTC. It encodes CASSRTLTGTASSGANVLTF.

This sequence joins TRBV14 and TRBJ1-1; 8 nucleotides agree with TRBD1. Germline V gene lookup returns CDR1 SGHDN and CDR2 FVKESK. The junction had 4 bases not matched to a gene; V was cut back by 6 bases and J by 4 bases. CDR3 length equals 13 residues. Here the CDR3 reads CASSRTGRTEAFF. CDR3 in DNA: TGTGCCAGCAGTCGGACAGGGCGCACTGAAGCTTTCTTT.

V is TRBV7-6 and J is TRBJ2-2, with 8 nucleotides matching TRBD1. J gave up 0 bases and V 8 bases, and 8 bases lay outside the gene matches. Germline V gives CDR1 SGHVS, CDR2 FNYEAQ. The length of the CDR3 is 16 residues. In DNA form, the CDR3 reads TGTGCCAGCTCTTTAAGACAGGGGACGAACACCGGGGAGCTGTTTTTT. It specifies CASSLRQGTNTGELFF.

The rearrangement uses TRBV4-3 and TRBJ2-3; 10 positions match TRBD1. Germline-derived CDR1 and CDR2 are LGHNA and YSLEER. With 4 bases clipped from V and 4 bases from J, the junction kept 11 bases outside the gene matches. The CDR3 sequence is 17 residues long. The CDR3, as DNA: TGCGCCAGCAGCCTCGAAACCACCGGGACAGGGGCAGATACGCAGTATTTT. This translates into CASSLETTGTGADTQYF.

The chain combines TRBV6-6 with TRBJ1-1, with D unclear. The CDR3 runs to 15 residues. CDR1 and CDR2 (germline): MNHNY, SVGAGI (reference sequence). Between the trimmed V and J ends, which lost 7 bases and 4 bases, there was a span of 19 bases. CDR3 protein: CASNMLAGVSTEAFF. CDR3 coding DNA: TGTGCCAGCAATATGCTAGCCGGGGTCTCCACTGAAGCTTTCTTT.

The V and J genes are TRBV5-8 and TRBJ1-6; TRBD1 matches at 8 bases. The CDR3 is 17 residues long. V dropped 4 bases and J dropped 4; count of bases not matched to a gene: 10. CDR1 and CDR2 from the germline V gene are SGHTS and YDEGEE. CDR3 amino acids: CASSGDRGASYNSPLHF. The DNA for the CDR3 is TGTGCCAGCAGCGGCGACAGGGGTGCTTCGTATAATTCACCCCTCCACTTT.

The count of this clone is one. The chain has TRBV6-6 and TRBJ1-6, with 8 nucleotides matching TRBD1. The V gene end was trimmed by 0 bases and the J gene end by 9 bases; junction bases not matched to a gene: 4. CDR1 and CDR2 (germline): MNHNY, SVGAGI (reference sequence). CDR3 length: 15 residues. The CDR3 protein is CASSYSDRAGSPLHF. The CDR3 nucleotides are TGTGCCAGCAGTTACTCGGACAGGGCTGGTTCACCCCTCCACTTT.

In this sample, this clone turned up a few times. The chain carries TRBV7-3 and TRBJ2-5; 7 positions agree with TRBD2. The V segment lost 1 base and the J segment 1 base; nucleotides outside the gene matches: 3. This CDR3 is 15 amino acids long. In germline, CDR1 is SGHTA, CDR2 FQGTGA. CDR3 sequence (DNA): TGTGCCAGCAGCTTAAACCCGGGGGGCCAAGAGACCCAGTACTTC. It encodes CASSLNPGGQETQYF.